This TCR beta chain emerged from a study of T cell responses to AZD1222 COVID-19 vaccine. Generated by immunoSEQ multiplex PCR, the TCRdb table keeps only in-frame clones and is missing some. Of around 100,000 clones detected, approximately 93% appear once; the ten largest clones hold around 4.7%. The germline V and J ends were trimmed by 0 bases and 3 bases, with 6 bases remaining between them. Germline CDR1 SGHNT, CDR2 YYREEE (reference sequence). The CDR3 sequence is 13 residues long. This TCR derives from an adult in good health. The chain links TRBV5-4 to TRBJ2-5; D not certain. The input for sequencing was peripheral blood, taken on day 0 of AZD1222 vaccination. CDR3 DNA sequence: TGTGCCAGCAGCTTGGATCCCGAAGAGACCCAGTACTTC. Protein product: CASSLDPEETQYF.